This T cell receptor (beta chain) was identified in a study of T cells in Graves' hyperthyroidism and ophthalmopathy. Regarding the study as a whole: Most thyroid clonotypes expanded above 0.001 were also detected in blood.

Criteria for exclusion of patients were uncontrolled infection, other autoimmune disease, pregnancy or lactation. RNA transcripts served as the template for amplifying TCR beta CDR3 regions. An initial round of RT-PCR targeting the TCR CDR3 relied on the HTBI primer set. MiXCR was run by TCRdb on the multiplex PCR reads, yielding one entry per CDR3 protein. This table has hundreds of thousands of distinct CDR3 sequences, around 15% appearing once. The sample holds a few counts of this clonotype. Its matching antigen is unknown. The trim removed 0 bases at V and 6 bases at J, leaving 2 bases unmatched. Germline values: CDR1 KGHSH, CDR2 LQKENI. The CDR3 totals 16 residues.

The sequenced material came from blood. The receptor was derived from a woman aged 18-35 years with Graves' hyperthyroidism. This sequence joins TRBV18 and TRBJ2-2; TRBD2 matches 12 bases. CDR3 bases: TGTGCCAGCTCACCACCGGGACTAGCGGGTTCCGGGGAGCTGTTTTTT. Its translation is CASSPPGLAGSGELFF.